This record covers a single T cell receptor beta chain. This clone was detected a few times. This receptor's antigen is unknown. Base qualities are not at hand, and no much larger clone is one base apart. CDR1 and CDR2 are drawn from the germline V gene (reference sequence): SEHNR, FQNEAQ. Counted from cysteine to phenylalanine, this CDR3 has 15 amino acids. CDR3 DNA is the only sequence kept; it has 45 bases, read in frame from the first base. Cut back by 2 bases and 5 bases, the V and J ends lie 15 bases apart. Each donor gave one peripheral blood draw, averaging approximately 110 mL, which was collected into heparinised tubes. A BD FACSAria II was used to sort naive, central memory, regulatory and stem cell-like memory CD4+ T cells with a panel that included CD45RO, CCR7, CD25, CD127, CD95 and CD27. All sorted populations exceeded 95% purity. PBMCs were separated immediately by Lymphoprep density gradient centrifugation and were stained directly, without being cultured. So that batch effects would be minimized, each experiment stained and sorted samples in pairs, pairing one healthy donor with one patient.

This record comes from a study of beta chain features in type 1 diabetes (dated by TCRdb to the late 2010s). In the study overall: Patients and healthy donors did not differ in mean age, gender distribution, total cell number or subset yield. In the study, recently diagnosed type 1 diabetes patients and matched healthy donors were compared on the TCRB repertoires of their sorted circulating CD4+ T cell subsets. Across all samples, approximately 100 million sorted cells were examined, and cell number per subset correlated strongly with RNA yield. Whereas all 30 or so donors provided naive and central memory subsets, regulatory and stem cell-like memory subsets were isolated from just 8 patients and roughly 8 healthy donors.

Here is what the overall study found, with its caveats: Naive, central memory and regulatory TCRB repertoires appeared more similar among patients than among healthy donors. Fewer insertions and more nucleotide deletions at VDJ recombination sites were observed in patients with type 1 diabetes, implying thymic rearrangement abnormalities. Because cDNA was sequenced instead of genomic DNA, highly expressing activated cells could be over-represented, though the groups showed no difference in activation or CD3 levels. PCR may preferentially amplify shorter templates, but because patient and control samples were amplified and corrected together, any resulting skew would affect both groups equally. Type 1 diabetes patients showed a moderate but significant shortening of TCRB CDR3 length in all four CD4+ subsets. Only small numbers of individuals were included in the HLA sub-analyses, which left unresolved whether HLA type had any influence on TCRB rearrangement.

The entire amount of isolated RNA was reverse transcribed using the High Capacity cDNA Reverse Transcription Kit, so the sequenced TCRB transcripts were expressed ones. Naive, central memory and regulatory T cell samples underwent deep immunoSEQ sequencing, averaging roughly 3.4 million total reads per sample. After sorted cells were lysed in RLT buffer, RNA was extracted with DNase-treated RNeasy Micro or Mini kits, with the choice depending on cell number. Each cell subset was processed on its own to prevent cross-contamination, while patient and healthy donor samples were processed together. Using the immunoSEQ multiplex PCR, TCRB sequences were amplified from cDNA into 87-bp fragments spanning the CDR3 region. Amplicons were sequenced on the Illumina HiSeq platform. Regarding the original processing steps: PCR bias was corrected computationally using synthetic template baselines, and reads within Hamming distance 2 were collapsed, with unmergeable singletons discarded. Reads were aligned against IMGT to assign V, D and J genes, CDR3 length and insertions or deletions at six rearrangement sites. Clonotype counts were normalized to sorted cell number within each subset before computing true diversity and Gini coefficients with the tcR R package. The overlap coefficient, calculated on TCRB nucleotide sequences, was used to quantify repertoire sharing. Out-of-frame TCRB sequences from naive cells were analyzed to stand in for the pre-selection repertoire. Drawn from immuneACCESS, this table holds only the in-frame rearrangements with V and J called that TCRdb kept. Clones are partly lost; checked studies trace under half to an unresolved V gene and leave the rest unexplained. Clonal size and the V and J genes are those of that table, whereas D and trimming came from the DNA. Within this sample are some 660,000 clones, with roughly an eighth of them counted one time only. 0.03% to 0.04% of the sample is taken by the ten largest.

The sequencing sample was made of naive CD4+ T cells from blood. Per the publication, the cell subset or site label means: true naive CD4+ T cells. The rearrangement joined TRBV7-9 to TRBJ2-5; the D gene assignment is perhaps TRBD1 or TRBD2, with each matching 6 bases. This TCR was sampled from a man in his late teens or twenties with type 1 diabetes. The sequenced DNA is TGTGCCAGCAGCTTATTTCGGGGGCCAGGGGAGACCCAGTACTTC. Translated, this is CASSLFRGPGETQYF.